These 19 T cell receptor beta chains came from one sample sequenced in a study of cytomegalovirus exposure and HLA in healthy donors. Use of 60 Vbeta and 13 Jbeta primers characterized the PCR. Repertoires were generated with immunoSEQ multiplex PCR, while TCRdb's copy carries only in-frame clones and drops some. The sample has 130,000 to 150,000 clones, about three quarters seen once. Sequencing was performed on PBMCs. Receptors originate from a male donor in good health and CMV-seropositive.

V and J are TRBV6-5 and TRBJ1-2, with a weak D call TRBD1 (5 bases). In germline, CDR1 is MNHEY, CDR2 SVGAGI. The CDR3 has 16 amino acids. Trimming cost V 0 bases and J 4 bases, with 15 bases left between them. The CDR3 region is CASSYSVTAPSYGYTF. The DNA for the CDR3 is TGTGCCAGCAGTTACTCCGTGACAGCACCATCCTATGGCTACACCTTC.

The table lists this clone with a few counts. J is TRBJ2-2 and V is TRBV6-5; 10 nucleotides match TRBD1. The CDR3 is made up of 16 amino acids. CDR1 and CDR2 (germline): MNHEY, SVGAGI. V gave up 2 bases and J gave up 2 bases; unmatched junction bases: 2. The CDR3 bases are TGTGCCAGCAGTTACGGGACAGGGGACAACACCGGGGAGCTGTTTTTT. Translation: CASSYGTGDNTGELFF.

This chain uses TRBV11-2 with TRBJ2-7; TRBD2 matches at 7 bases. Germline lookup yields CDR1 SGHAT and CDR2 FQNNGV. The CDR3 consists of 16 residues. The V and J ends lost 1 base and 2 bases, in that order; junction bases with no gene match: 8. The CDR3 DNA reads as TGTGCCAGCAGCTTAGGTTTTGGCGGGGGAACCTACGAGCAGTACTTC. As protein: CASSLGFGGGTYEQYF.

This clone was picked up one time. V is TRBV28 and J is TRBJ1-6; TRBD1 matches at 7 bases. The V and J ends lost 3 bases and 8 bases, in that order; junction bases with no gene match: 4. This CDR3 contains 14 residues. CDR1 is MDHEN, CDR2 SYDVKM, per germline. This CDR3 reads CASSFPRGDSPLHF. CDR3 sequence (DNA): TGTGCCAGCAGTTTCCCCAGGGGGGATTCACCCCTCCACTTT.

This sequence joins TRBV6-1 and TRBJ1-4; tentative D call: TRBD1 (5 bases). CDR1 is MNHNS, CDR2 SASEGT, per germline. The CDR3 is 15 amino acids. The V and J ends lost 1 base and 4 bases respectively, with 10 bases between them. CDR3 sequence (DNA): TGTGCCAGCAGTGAAGTGGGGCAGGGTAATGAAAAACTGTTTTTT. Its protein is CASSEVGQGNEKLFF.

The rearrangement links TRBV10-3 to TRBJ2-1, with 11 bases lining up with TRBD2. This CDR3 spans 15 amino acids. Germline assignment: CDR1 ENHRY and CDR2 SYGVKD. J lost 8 bases, V lost 6 bases, and 9 bases had no gene match. CDR3 protein: CAIRAVAGGPHEQFF. The CDR3 nucleotides read TGTGCCATCAGGGCAGTAGCGGGGGGGCCCCATGAGCAGTTCTTC.

This clone was seen a single time. The V gene is TRBV7-9, the J gene TRBJ2-5, with 7 bases matching TRBD2. Trimming at V came to 2 bases and at J to 4 bases, leaving 7 bases not matched to a gene. This CDR3 is built from 15 residues. Germline V CDR1 and CDR2: SEHNR, FQNEAQ (reference sequence). The CDR3 DNA sequence: TGTGCCAGCAGCTTAAACCGACTAGCACCAGAGACCCAGTACTTC. Translated: CASSLNRLAPETQYF.

The CDR3 bases are TGCGCCAGCAGGCCCGGGACAGGGCAGGATACGCAGTATTTT. Translation: CASRPGTGQDTQYF. The V and J genes are TRBV5-1 and TRBJ2-3; 9 bases are a match to TRBD1. The germline V gene has CDR1 SGHRS and CDR2 YFSETQ. The CDR3 length is 14 residues. V dropped 5 bases and J dropped 6; count of bases not matched to a gene: 7. The whole variable domain, filled in from reference TRBV5-1 and TRBJ2-3, reads KAGVTQTPRYLIKTRGQQVTLSCSPISGHRSVSWYQQTPGQGLQFLFEYFSETQRNKGNFPGRFSGRQFSNSRSEMNVSTLELGDSALYLCASRPGTGQDTQYFGPGTRLTVL.

The V gene is TRBV7-3, the J gene TRBJ2-5, with 7 bases matching TRBD2. Germline trimming cut 2 bases from V and 5 bases from J; bases unmatched to any gene: 2. The CDR3 has 13 residues. In germline, CDR1 is SGHTA, CDR2 FQGTGA. The CDR3 coding sequence is TGTGCCAGCAGCTTAGGGGAGGGGGAGACCCAGTACTTC. Translation gives CASSLGEGETQYF.

V gene TRBV19 combines with J gene TRBJ1-5, with unresolved D. The germline gives CDR1 LNHDA, CDR2 SQIVND (reference sequence). V was pared by 3 bases and J by 0 bases, with 12 bases between. The CDR3 covers 16 residues. The CDR3 DNA reads TGTGCCAGTAGTATTGTGGCCCCTTATAGCAATCAGCCCCAGCATTTT. Translated, it gives CASSIVAPYSNQPQHF.

The chain couples TRBV28 to TRBJ2-1; 8 bases are a match to TRBD2. Trimming removed 5 bases from V and 2 bases from J; junction bases left unmatched: 5. The CDR3 is made up of 15 amino acids. Per germline, CDR1 MDHEN and CDR2 SYDVKM. This CDR3 reads CASSPGTSPYNEQFF. CDR3 in DNA: TGTGCCAGCAGTCCCGGGACTAGTCCCTACAATGAGCAGTTCTTC.

V gene TRBV6-4 combines with J gene TRBJ2-6, with TRBD2 matching over 9 bases. CDR1 is MRHNA, CDR2 SNTAGT, per germline. Trimming removed 3 bases from V and 0 bases from J; junction bases left unmatched: 3. The CDR3 runs 17 residues. CDR3 coding DNA: TGTGCCAGCAGTGAGACTAGCGGAGACTCTGGGGCCAACGTCCTGACTTTC. This translates into CASSETSGDSGANVLTF.

CDR3 in DNA: TGTGCCAGCAGCCAAGATTTTGGCAGAAATCAGCCCCAGCATTTT. It encodes CASSQDFGRNQPQHF. This rearrangement joins TRBV4-2 to TRBJ1-5, with D unresolved. This CDR3 has 15 residues. V was cut by 0 bases and J by 4 bases, with 10 bases left in between. Germline V gives CDR1 LGHNA, CDR2 YNFKEQ.

The chain joins TRBV5-4 to TRBJ2-5, with D maybe TRBD2 (5 bases). In germline, CDR1 is SGHNT, CDR2 YYREEE (reference sequence). V lost 0 bases, J lost 5 bases, and 11 bases lay in between. The CDR3 loop spans 14 amino acids. The CDR3, as DNA: TGTGCCAGCAGCTTGGCGGGGTCTGGGGAGACCCAGTACTTC. Translated, it gives CASSLAGSGETQYF.

The chain uses TRBV4-1 and TRBJ2-1; 10 bases agree with TRBD1. V was pared by 4 bases and J by 12 bases, with 15 bases of the junction left unmatched. The CDR3 has 16 residues. Per the germline V gene, CDR1 is MGHRA and CDR2 is YSYEKL. Here the CDR3 reads CASSLLARQGAHGQFF. The CDR3 nucleotides read TGCGCCAGCAGCCTCCTCGCGAGACAGGGGGCCCACGGGCAGTTCTTC.

The genes are TRBV5-6 and TRBJ1-2; 7 bases line up with TRBD1. CDR1 and CDR2 from the germline V gene are SGHDT and YYEEEE. The CDR3 sequence is 14 residues long. After removal of 0 bases from V and 5 bases from J, the junction contained 4 bases not matched to a gene. The CDR3 is CASSLGQGWYGYTF. The CDR3 bases are TGTGCCAGCAGCTTGGGACAGGGATGGTATGGCTACACCTTC.

The V gene is TRBV2, the J gene TRBJ1-4; D gene unclear. The germline V gene encodes CDR1 SNHLY and CDR2 FYNNEI. This CDR3 spans 15 amino acids. The ends were cut back, 5 bases at V and 0 bases at J, with 10 bases in the middle. This chain's CDR3 is CASSRTEPTNEKLFF. The CDR3 DNA reads as TGTGCCAGCAGTCGTACAGAGCCAACTAATGAAAAACTGTTTTTT.

This clone was seen just once. The chain has TRBV7-3 and TRBJ2-3; possibly TRBD1 for D (5 bases). This CDR3 has 15 amino acids. Trimming pared 2 bases from V and 2 bases from J, leaving 11 bases between. The germline gives CDR1 SGHTA, CDR2 FQGTGA. Written as DNA, the CDR3 is TGTGCCAGCAGCTTAGGGCGGACAAACACAGATACGCAGTATTTT. It is translated as CASSLGRTNTDTQYF.

This sequence joins TRBV2 and TRBJ2-1; TRBD2 aligns across 8 bases. After removal of 6 bases from V and 9 bases from J, the junction contained 19 bases not matched to a gene. Germline assignment: CDR1 SNHLY and CDR2 FYNNEI. This CDR3 is built from 17 residues. CDR3 in amino acids: CASSGPLLAEKTGEQFF. The CDR3 DNA reads as TGTGCCAGCAGCGGACCCTTACTAGCGGAGAAGACCGGTGAGCAGTTCTTC. Using reference TRBV2 and TRBJ2-1 for the parts outside the CDR3, the full variable domain is EPEVTQTPSHQVTQMGQEVILRCVPISNHLYFYWYRQILGQKVEFLVSFYNNEISEKSEIFDDQFSVERPDGSNFTLKIRSTKLEDSAMYFCASSGPLLAEKTGEQFFGPGTRLTVL.